This section outlines one T cell receptor (beta chain) sequence together with its context. The sample comes from a study of monozygotic twins with inflammatory bowel disease. This CDR3 region has 14 residues. Germline values: CDR1 SEHNR, CDR2 FQNEAQ (reference sequence). TCRdb re-analyzed the 5' RACE reads; it lists each CDR3 protein once, without DNA. The sample table includes some 300,000 distinct CDR3 sequences. This TCR came from a human donor with ulcerative colitis or Crohn's disease, or a healthy co-twin of an affected twin (not recorded which). The specimen was blood. The chain has TRBV7-9 and TRBJ1-3; absent DNA, TCRdb's TRBD1 call cannot be checked. The CDR3 loop is CASKRGQQTNTIYF. The variable domain in full, with the rest retrieved from reference TRBV7-9 and TRBJ1-3, is DTGVSQNPRHKITKRGQNVTFRCDPISEHNRLYWYRQTLGQGPEFLTYFQNEAQLEKSRLLSDRFSAERPKGSFSTLEIQRTEQGDSAMYLCASKRGQQTNTIYFGEGSWLTVV.